These 7 T cell receptor beta chains came from one sample sequenced in a study of OX40 agonist ivuxolimab in advanced cancers. TCRdb keeps only in-frame clones here, not all; method: immunoSEQ multiplex PCR. The repertoire includes over 60,000 clones, 85% to 90% of them detected once, and 0.85% to 1% sits in the top ten. The starting material was CD4+ or CD8+ T cells sorted from blood, obtained in a trial of the OX40 agonist ivuxolimab. These receptors came from an adult with an advanced solid tumor such as melanoma, head and neck, liver or kidney cancer.

The rearrangement links TRBV5-1 to TRBJ2-5; D call uncertain. Germline V gene sequence: CDR1 SGHRS, CDR2 YFSETQ. V shed 0 bases and J shed 1 base, with 13 bases lying between them. The CDR3 is 16 residues long. CDR3 residues: CASSLGFDLIQETQYF. The DNA of the CDR3 is TGCGCCAGCAGCTTGGGATTCGACCTGATCCAAGAGACCCAGTACTTC.

This clone has a handful of counts. This chain links TRBV4-1 with TRBJ2-7; 7 bases map to TRBD2. The CDR3 loop spans 15 amino acids. CDR1 and CDR2 (germline): MGHRA, YSYEKL. V lost 2 bases to trimming and J lost 5 bases; unmatched junction nucleotides: 9. For the CDR3, the DNA is TGCGCCAGCAGCCAACCCCGGGACGGGAGGCACGAGCAGTACTTC. Translation: CASSQPRDGRHEQYF.

V is TRBV9 and J is TRBJ1-6; D remains ambiguous. V was pared by 3 bases and J by 9 bases, with 10 bases between. The CDR3 loop spans 13 amino acids. Germline assignment: CDR1 SGDLS and CDR2 YYNGEE. CDR3 residues: CASSGHSGSPLHF. The CDR3 DNA reads TGTGCCAGCAGCGGTCACAGCGGTTCACCCCTCCACTTT.

The genes are TRBV7-9 and TRBJ2-7, with a weak D call TRBD2 (5 bases). The germline V gene encodes CDR1 SEHNR and CDR2 FQNEAQ (reference sequence). The V gene lost 7 bases and the J gene lost 4 bases, with 14 bases spanning the gap. CDR3 length: 13 residues. In nucleotides, the CDR3 is TGTGCCAGCACCCGGGCCGAGGGTTACGAGCAGTACTTC. Protein product: CASTRAEGYEQYF.

The chain employs TRBV5-1 and TRBJ1-1; D gene ambiguous. The CDR3 has 15 residues. V was shortened by 1 base and J by 6 bases, with 16 bases between the two germline ends. The V gene's germline CDR1 is SGHRS and CDR2 YFSETQ. The DNA of the CDR3 is TGCGCCAGCAGCTTGAGGGTCGGTTCGGCAGCTGAAGCTTTCTTT. It is translated as CASSLRVGSAAEAFF.

The chain recombines TRBV6-6 with TRBJ2-1; perhaps D is TRBD1 or TRBD2 (5 bases each). The CDR3 consists of 14 residues. V was trimmed by 6 bases and J by 9 bases, leaving 18 bases between them. CDR1 MNHNY and CDR2 SVGAGI come from the germline V gene (reference sequence). The CDR3 here is CASRSTGPPSEQFF. DNA for the CDR3: TGTGCCAGCAGGTCCACGGGGCCCCCCAGTGAGCAGTTCTTC.

This rearrangement joins TRBV4-2 to TRBJ2-1; no firm D call. The CDR3 is made up of 16 amino acids. The V end was cut by 1 base, the J end by 0 bases, with 10 bases between. CDR1 is LGHNA, CDR2 YNFKEQ, per germline. CDR3 nucleotide sequence: TGTGCCAGCAGCCAAGGTCCCTCCAGCTCCTACAATGAGCAGTTCTTC. It translates to CASSQGPSSSYNEQFF.